Below are 10 T cell receptor beta chains sequenced from a single sample in a study of OX40 agonist ivuxolimab in advanced cancers. Using immunoSEQ multiplex PCR, the repertoire was profiled, and TCRdb retains in-frame clones only, with some absent. This table holds about 35,000 clones, roughly 84% found once. Material: CD4+ or CD8+ T cells sorted from blood, obtained in a trial of the OX40 agonist ivuxolimab. All receptors come from an adult with an advanced solid tumor such as melanoma, head and neck, liver or kidney cancer.

CDR3 sequence reads: CASSLGRSQETQYF. The DNA for the CDR3 is TGTGCCAGCAGCCTCGGGAGGTCTCAAGAGACCCAGTACTTC. The chain links TRBV5-6 to TRBJ2-5; 7 bases are shared with TRBD2. The CDR3 is made up of 14 amino acids. The J segment lost 2 bases and the V segment lost 4 bases, leaving 5 bases of the junction unmatched. Germline V gene sequence: CDR1 SGHDT, CDR2 YYEEEE.

This clone is a singleton in its sample. V gene TRBV5-4 combines with J gene TRBJ2-2; D gene uncertain. CDR1 is SGHNT, CDR2 YYREEE, per germline (reference sequence). V was clipped by 0 bases and J by 0 bases, with 9 bases between them. CDR3 size: 16 residues. The CDR3 nucleotides read TGTGCCAGCAGCTTGGACCCTGGAGCGAACACCGGGGAGCTGTTTTTT. It specifies CASSLDPGANTGELFF.

The gene calls are TRBV19 and TRBJ1-2; TRBD1 is a possible D gene (6 bases). V shed 4 bases and J shed 8 bases, with 23 bases lying between them. The CDR3 extends over 16 amino acids. CDR1 is LNHDA, CDR2 SQIVND, per germline (reference sequence). CDR3 bases: TGTGCCAGTAGTACCACACAGGGACGGACCTCTAAGGGCTACACCTTC. Its translation: CASSTTQGRTSKGYTF.

This clone showed up just once. The J gene is TRBJ2-3, the V gene TRBV7-2; 8 bases fit TRBD2. V was pared by 1 base and J by 5 bases, with 2 bases of the junction left unmatched. The CDR3 covers 14 residues. Germline CDR1 is SGHTA and CDR2 is FQGNSA. CDR3: CASSLGLAGDTQYF. CDR3 nucleotide sequence: TGTGCCAGCAGCTTAGGGCTAGCGGGAGATACGCAGTATTTT.

V gene TRBV4-1 combines with J gene TRBJ2-3, with 12 nucleotides matching TRBD2. The germline gives CDR1 MGHRA, CDR2 YSYEKL. The CDR3 spans 15 residues. V was pared by 4 bases and J by 1 base, with 0 bases of the junction left unmatched. In DNA, the CDR3 is TGCGCCAGCAGCCGGACTAGCGGGGGCACAGATACGCAGTATTTT. Protein: CASSRTSGGTDTQYF.

The chain employs TRBV10-3 and TRBJ2-3, with TRBD2 matching over 13 bases. With 4 bases clipped from V and 4 bases from J, the junction kept 2 bases outside the gene matches. The CDR3 extends over 15 amino acids. The germline V gene encodes CDR1 ENHRY and CDR2 SYGVKD. The CDR3 loop reads CAISAGLAGPDTQYF. In nucleotides, the CDR3 is TGTGCCATCAGTGCGGGACTAGCGGGACCAGATACGCAGTATTTT.

The V gene is TRBV5-1, the J gene TRBJ1-2; D is ambiguous. The germline gives CDR1 SGHRS, CDR2 YFSETQ. This CDR3 region has 15 residues. V was shortened by 0 bases and J by 0 bases, with 9 bases between the two germline ends. CDR3: CASSLGSGPNYGYTF. In DNA, the CDR3 is TGCGCCAGCAGCTTGGGGTCAGGACCTAACTATGGCTACACCTTC.

This clone appeared once. The rearrangement links TRBV6-4 to TRBJ2-3, with 7 bases fitting TRBD2. Germline CDR1 reads MRHNA; CDR2 reads SNTAGT. V trimming: 3 bases; J trimming: 6 bases; junction bases outside the gene matches: 3. The CDR3 is 13 residues long. CDR3 nucleotides: TGTGCCAGCAGTGAGCGGGAGCTCGATACGCAGTATTTT. It specifies CASSERELDTQYF.

J is TRBJ1-2 and V is TRBV5-8, with 10 bases aligning to TRBD1. V shed 4 bases and J 6 bases; nucleotides not matched to a gene: 3. Germline CDR1 SGHTS, CDR2 YDEGEE. The CDR3 has 13 residues. The CDR3 loop is CASSPGTGDGYTF. As DNA, the CDR3 is TGTGCCAGCAGCCCCGGGACAGGGGATGGCTACACCTTC.

The chain carries TRBV18 and TRBJ2-1; D gene unclear. The ends were cut back, 6 bases at V and 4 bases at J, with 16 bases in the middle. The CDR3 has 15 residues. Looked up from germline, CDR1 is KGHSH and CDR2 is LQKENI. The CDR3 here is CASSQLPNNYNEQFF. The CDR3 bases are TGTGCCAGCTCCCAACTCCCAAACAATTACAATGAGCAGTTCTTC.